These T cell receptor beta chains were read from a single sample in a study of STAT5B mutations in CD4+ large granular lymphocyte leukemia. Clones were read by immunoSEQ multiplex PCR, and TCRdb kept only the in-frame ones, dropping some. This sample yields around 35,000 clones, of which roughly 72% are seen a single time; roughly 0.29% belongs to the top ten. Sequenced input: CD4+ T cells from blood buffy coats. Receptor source: a human donor in good health. Each CDR3 is given with its conserved first and last residue. D genes are given only for firm matches. A row's size may be missing; if present it is once, few, many or a size class.

size: .; V: TRBV6-5; J: TRBJ2-7; D: .; CDR3: CASSYSYTNYEQYF; DNA: TGTGCCAGCAGTTACTCGTATACGAACTACGAGCAGTACTTC
size: .; V: TRBV7-2; J: TRBJ1-4; D: .; CDR3: CASSLQGGREKLFF; DNA: TGTGCCAGCAGCTTGCAAGGTGGTCGAGAAAAACTGTTTTTT
size: few; V: TRBV30; J: TRBJ1-1; D: .; CDR3: CAWSGVTEAFF; DNA: TGTGCCTGGAGTGGGGTGACTGAAGCTTTCTTT
size: .; V: TRBV7-3; J: TRBJ2-7; D: .; CDR3: CASSLMGAPIYEQYF; DNA: TGTGCCAGCAGCTTGATGGGGGCGCCGATCTACGAGCAGTACTTC
size: once; V: TRBV19; J: TRBJ2-7; D: TRBD2; CDR3: CASSITSGPYEQYF; DNA: TGTGCCAGTAGTATAACTAGCGGCCCCTACGAGCAGTACTTC
size: .; V: TRBV27; J: TRBJ2-1; D: TRBD2; CDR3: CASRRDYPYNEQFF; DNA: TGTGCCAGCAGAAGGGACTACCCTTACAATGAGCAGTTCTTC
size: .; V: TRBV10-3; J: TRBJ1-2; D: .; CDR3: CAISDGGDYGYTF; DNA: TGTGCCATCAGTGATGGCGGAGACTATGGCTACACCTTC
size: .; V: TRBV10-3; J: TRBJ1-2; D: .; CDR3: CAISEYTGSSYGYTF; DNA: TGTGCCATCAGTGAGTACACAGGGAGTAGCTATGGCTACACCTTC
size: .; V: TRBV10-3; J: TRBJ2-3; D: .; CDR3: CATRDGTSTDTQYF; DNA: TGTGCCACTAGGGACGGGACTAGCACAGATACGCAGTATTTT
size: once; V: TRBV10-1; J: TRBJ1-1; D: .; CDR3: CASSESNVTMNTEAFF; DNA: TGCGCCAGCAGTGAGTCGAATGTTACAATGAACACTGAAGCTTTCTTT
size: .; V: TRBV9; J: TRBJ1-1; D: .; CDR3: CASSQGWGLNTEAFF; DNA: TGTGCCAGCAGCCAGGGTTGGGGGTTGAACACTGAAGCTTTCTTT
size: .; V: TRBV6-5; J: TRBJ2-7; D: TRBD2; CDR3: CASSFGRGTYEQYF; DNA: TGTGCCAGCAGTTTTGGGCGGGGGACCTACGAGCAGTACTTC
size: .; V: TRBV11-2; J: TRBJ1-4; D: TRBD1; CDR3: CASTQRQGGEKLFF; DNA: TGTGCCAGCACCCAGAGACAGGGAGGTGAAAAACTGTTTTTT
size: .; V: TRBV6-1; J: TRBJ2-2; D: TRBD2; CDR3: CASSSNRGAGELFF; DNA: TGTGCCAGCAGTTCTAATCGGGGGGCCGGGGAGCTGTTTTTT
size: .; V: TRBV30; J: TRBJ1-6; D: TRBD1; CDR3: CAWKGTGVDSPLHF; DNA: TGTGCCTGGAAAGGAACAGGGGTGGATTCACCCCTCCACTTT
size: .; V: TRBV6-1; J: TRBJ1-6; D: .; CDR3: CASTQGTYNSPLHF; DNA: TGTGCCAGCACCCAGGGGACCTATAATTCACCCCTCCACTTT
size: .; V: TRBV7-8; J: TRBJ1-5; D: .; CDR3: CASSGRTANQPQHF; DNA: TGTGCCAGCAGCGGACGGACAGCAAATCAGCCCCAGCATTTT
size: .; V: TRBV19; J: TRBJ2-2; D: TRBD1; CDR3: CASSNRDRGRGTGELFF; DNA: TGTGCCAGTAGTAACCGCGACAGGGGTCGGGGCACCGGGGAGCTGTTTTTT
size: .; V: TRBV10-3; J: TRBJ1-2; D: TRBD1; CDR3: CAMNRGQGDAYGYTF; DNA: TGTGCCATGAACCGGGGACAGGGCGACGCCTATGGCTACACCTTC
size: .; V: TRBV11-3; J: TRBJ2-7; D: .; CDR3: CASSLVGGSSYEQYF; DNA: TGTGCCAGCAGCTTAGTTGGGGGTAGCTCCTACGAGCAGTACTTC
size: few; V: TRBV29-1; J: TRBJ2-7; D: .; CDR3: CSVEDRGQGKGYEQYF; DNA: TGCAGCGTTGAAGATCGGGGGCAGGGCAAAGGCTACGAGCAGTACTTC
size: .; V: TRBV28; J: TRBJ1-3; D: .; CDR3: CASQSQGSGNTIYF; DNA: TGTGCCAGCCAGTCACAGGGATCTGGAAACACCATATATTTT
size: .; V: TRBV7-2; J: TRBJ1-2; D: .; CDR3: CASSLTALGASRHTF; DNA: TGTGCCAGCAGCTTGACAGCTCTGGGGGCATCTCGGCACACCTTC
size: .; V: TRBV2; J: TRBJ2-7; D: TRBD2; CDR3: CASTRLGGYYEQYF; DNA: TGTGCCAGCACTCGCCTGGGGGGGTACTACGAGCAGTACTTC
size: .; V: TRBV7-7; J: TRBJ2-7; D: .; CDR3: CASSTNLPHEQYF; DNA: TGTGCTAGCAGCACCAACCTCCCCCACGAGCAGTACTTC
size: .; V: TRBV4-2; J: TRBJ2-2; D: TRBD2; CDR3: CASSQGLAGGSTGELFF; DNA: TGTGCCAGCAGCCAGGGACTAGCGGGAGGTTCCACCGGGGAGCTGTTTTTT
size: .; V: TRBV2; J: TRBJ1-1; D: .; CDR3: CASSDRGATEAFF; DNA: TGTGCCAGCAGTGATCGGGGGGCAACTGAAGCTTTCTTT
size: few; V: TRBV7-9; J: TRBJ1-1; D: .; CDR3: CASSPVVGNTEAFF; DNA: TGTGCCAGCAGCCCGGTGGTTGGGAACACTGAAGCTTTCTTT
size: .; V: TRBV29-1; J: TRBJ2-5; D: .; CDR3: CSVERGKAAQETQYF; DNA: TGCAGCGTTGAACGAGGGAAAGCGGCCCAAGAGACCCAGTACTTC
size: .; V: TRBV4-1; J: TRBJ2-1; D: .; CDR3: CASSPLGGVLNEQFF; DNA: TGCGCCAGCAGCCCCCTAGGGGGGGTACTGAATGAGCAGTTCTTC
size: .; V: TRBV11-3; J: TRBJ2-5; D: .; CDR3: CASSRRLGSNQETQYF; DNA: TGTGCCAGCAGCCGCCGTCTCGGGAGCAACCAAGAGACCCAGTACTTC
size: .; V: TRBV5-4; J: TRBJ2-5; D: .; CDR3: CASSLDGETQYF; DNA: TGTGCCAGCAGCTTGGATGGCGAGACCCAGTACTTC
size: .; V: TRBV29-1; J: TRBJ2-6; D: .; CDR3: CSVEEKVSSGANVLTF; DNA: TGCAGCGTTGAAGAAAAAGTTAGCTCTGGGGCCAACGTCCTGACTTTC
size: .; V: TRBV5-4; J: TRBJ2-4; D: TRBD1; CDR3: CASRSSGTEKNIQYF; DNA: TGTGCCAGCAGGTCTTCCGGGACAGAGAAAAACATTCAGTACTTC
size: .; V: TRBV30; J: TRBJ2-7; D: .; CDR3: CAWSVSLVSYEQYF; DNA: TGTGCCTGGAGTGTAAGCCTAGTGTCCTACGAGCAGTACTTC
size: .; V: TRBV18; J: TRBJ2-2; D: .; CDR3: CASSSSGELFF; DNA: TGTGCCAGCTCGTCCTCCGGGGAGCTGTTTTTT
size: .; V: TRBV5-1; J: TRBJ1-1; D: .; CDR3: CASSLFAGLNTEAFF; DNA: TGCGCCAGCAGCTTGTTTGCGGGGTTGAACACTGAAGCTTTCTTT
size: .; V: TRBV9; J: TRBJ1-1; D: .; CDR3: CASSVAGGGTTEAFF; DNA: TGTGCCAGCAGCGTAGCTGGGGGGGGGACCACTGAAGCTTTCTTT
size: .; V: TRBV29-1; J: TRBJ2-3; D: TRBD2; CDR3: CSSTLGGVSTDTQYF; DNA: TGCAGCTCCACATTGGGAGGGGTTAGCACAGATACGCAGTATTTT
size: .; V: TRBV7-9; J: TRBJ2-1; D: .; CDR3: CASSLGINEQFF; DNA: TGTGCCAGCAGCTTAGGAATCAATGAGCAGTTCTTC
size: .; V: TRBV5-1; J: TRBJ1-2; D: .; CDR3: CASTARTDYGYTF; DNA: TGCGCCAGCACCGCACGGACAGATTATGGCTACACCTTC
size: few; V: TRBV11-1; J: TRBJ1-4; D: .; CDR3: CASSFGDARKLFF; DNA: TGTGCCAGCAGCTTTGGCGACGCGAGAAAACTGTTTTTT
size: .; V: TRBV9; J: TRBJ2-1; D: .; CDR3: CASSAEGRGPYNEQFF; DNA: TGTGCCAGCAGCGCCGAGGGTAGGGGCCCTTACAATGAGCAGTTCTTC
size: .; V: TRBV11-3; J: TRBJ2-7; D: .; CDR3: CASSLDARLAYEQYF; DNA: TGTGCCAGCAGCTTAGATGCCAGGCTAGCCTACGAGCAGTACTTC
size: few; V: TRBV7-9; J: TRBJ2-6; D: .; CDR3: CANPNSGANVLTF; DNA: TGTGCCAACCCAAACTCTGGGGCCAACGTCCTGACTTTC
size: .; V: TRBV7-2; J: TRBJ1-1; D: .; CDR3: CASSLRRGSLDTEAFF; DNA: TGTGCCAGCAGCTTACGCAGGGGTTCTCTCGACACTGAAGCTTTCTTT
size: .; V: TRBV5-4; J: TRBJ2-1; D: TRBD2; CDR3: CAGGLAGYNEQFF; DNA: TGTGCCGGGGGACTAGCGGGTTACAATGAGCAGTTCTTC
size: .; V: TRBV5-8; J: TRBJ2-5; D: .; CDR3: CASSLGPGVQKTQYF; DNA: TGTGCCAGCAGCTTGGGTCCGGGGGTCCAAAAGACCCAGTACTTC
size: once; V: TRBV9; J: TRBJ2-2; D: TRBD1; CDR3: CASSVATGGITGELFF; DNA: TGTGCCAGCAGCGTAGCGACAGGGGGCATCACCGGGGAGCTGTTTTTT
size: few; V: TRBV28; J: TRBJ1-2; D: .; CDR3: CASTRGFYGYTF; DNA: TGTGCCAGCACTAGGGGTTTCTATGGCTACACCTTC
size: .; V: TRBV30; J: TRBJ1-1; D: .; CDR3: CAMTVNTEAFF; DNA: TGTGCCATGACAGTGAACACTGAAGCTTTCTTT
size: few; V: TRBV11-3; J: TRBJ1-1; D: TRBD1; CDR3: CASSLAGGVGTEAFF; DNA: TGTGCCAGCAGCTTGGCAGGGGGGGTAGGCACTGAAGCTTTCTTT
size: .; V: TRBV30; J: TRBJ1-4; D: TRBD1; CDR3: CAWSVGQGLEKLFF; DNA: TGTGCCTGGAGTGTAGGACAGGGACTGGAAAAACTGTTTTTT
size: few; V: TRBV5-6; J: TRBJ1-2; D: .; CDR3: CASNFGTTLSGYTF; DNA: TGTGCCAGCAACTTTGGGACTACTCTTAGTGGCTACACCTTC
size: .; V: TRBV30; J: TRBJ2-3; D: .; CDR3: CAWRREHYADTQYF; DNA: TGTGCCTGGAGAAGGGAGCATTACGCGGATACGCAGTATTTT